This is a list of T cell receptor beta chains from one sample in a study of early T cells in non-severe SARS-CoV-2 infection. MiXCR, applied by TCRdb to the 5' RACE reads, yields one record per CDR3 protein. Here the sample spans around 31,000 distinct CDR3 sequences, over 8.5% being singletons. The specimen was whole blood. Source of these receptors: an adult who was a healthcare worker with PCR-confirmed SARS-CoV-2 infection or an uninfected control (not recorded which). The CDR3 runs from the conserved cysteine through the conserved F or W. The D gene is left open where the match is weak. Rows give clone size only sometimes, using once, few, many, or a class for an expanded clone.

v_call	j_call	clone_size	d_call	cdr3_nt	cdr3_aa
TRBV29-1	TRBJ2-7	many	.	TGCAGCGTAGTAGGGATCAACGAGCAGTACTTC	CSVVGINEQYF
TRBV9	TRBJ2-7	many	.	TGTGCCAGCAGCGTAGAGGGAGCAACAACCTACGAGCAGTACTTC	CASSVEGATTYEQYF
TRBV29-1	TRBJ2-3	many	TRBD1	TGCAGCGTTGATTGGTCAGGGGGTTCAGATACGCAGTATTTT	CSVDWSGGSDTQYF
TRBV5-5	TRBJ2-7	few	TRBD1	TGTGCCAGCACCTGGGGGACAGCCAACTCCTACGAGCAGTACTTC	CASTWGTANSYEQYF
TRBV6-2/TRBV6-3	TRBJ2-4	few	.	TGTGCCAGCAGGCTCGAGGTAGCCAAAAACATTCAGTACTTC	CASRLEVAKNIQYF
TRBV7-8	TRBJ1-1	.	.	TGTGCCAGCAGCTCAAGCGTAGGGCAGGGGAACACTGAAGCTTTCTTT	CASSSSVGQGNTEAFF
TRBV11-3	TRBJ2-7	many	.	TGTGCCAGCAGCTTAGGATTGGGAAGCAGGGGGGAGTACGAGCAGTACTTC	CASSLGLGSRGEYEQYF
TRBV29-1	TRBJ2-3	medium-sized	.	TGCAGCGTTGTTAATCTTGGGCAGCTCACAGATACGCAGTATTTT	CSVVNLGQLTDTQYF
TRBV9	TRBJ2-2	many	.	TGTGCCAGCAGCGTAGCTGGGGAGAGCACCGGGGAGCTGTTTTTT	CASSVAGESTGELFF
TRBV7-8	TRBJ2-1	few	TRBD1	TGTGCCAGCAGCTTAAGGGACAGGGACGATGAGCAGTTCTTC	CASSLRDRDDEQFF
TRBV20-1	TRBJ2-7	many	TRBD2	TGCAGTGCTACAACGCCGGGGGGTTCCTACGAGCAGTACTTC	CSATTPGGSYEQYF
TRBV4-3	TRBJ1-4	.	TRBD1	TGCGCCAGCAGCCCAAGACAGGGGGTCGCTAATGAAAAACTGTTTTTT	CASSPRQGVANEKLFF
TRBV27	TRBJ1-6	many	TRBD1	TGTGCCAGCAGGACCGGGACAGGGACTAATTCACCCCTCCACTTT	CASRTGTGTNSPLHF
TRBV9	TRBJ1-1	many	.	TGTGCCAGCAGCGTAGCAGTGATGAACACTGAAGCTTTCTTT	CASSVAVMNTEAFF
TRBV20-1	TRBJ1-2	.	.	TGCAGTGTACTCGGATCTGGCTACACCTTC	CSVLGSGYTF
TRBV7-6	TRBJ1-1	.	.	TGTGCCAGCAGCTTAGTGGCAGGGGTTGCTTTCTTT	CASSLVAGVAFF
TRBV14	TRBJ2-1	.	.	TGTGCCAGCAGCCAGGGGGGAGCGCTAGCCGGGCAGTTCTTC	CASSQGGALAGQFF
TRBV7-6	TRBJ2-2	many	.	TGTGCCAGCACCCCCGCAAGTAGACAGATCGGGGAGCTGTTTTTT	CASTPASRQIGELFF
TRBV20-1	TRBJ2-3	many	TRBD2	TGCAGTGCTCCCGGGAGGGGTACGCAGTATTTT	CSAPGRGTQYF
TRBV7-2	TRBJ2-7	.	.	TGTGCCAGCAGCTTTAGGGGGGGTGGCTCCTACGAGCAGTACTTC	CASSFRGGGSYEQYF
TRBV4-3	TRBJ2-7	many	TRBD2	TGCGCCAGCAGCCTCTTAGCGGGGGCCGACGAGCAGTACTTC	CASSLLAGADEQYF
TRBV7-9	TRBJ1-6	.	.	TGTGCCAGCATTGGACGGGATTCACCCCTCCACTTT	CASIGRDSPLHF
TRBV11-2	TRBJ2-3	few	.	TGTGCCAGCAGCTTGACAGGAGCTAGCACAGATACGCAGTATTTT	CASSLTGASTDTQYF
TRBV20-1	TRBJ2-2	few	.	TGCAGTGCTAGAGCACTAGCCCCGGGCGGGGAGCTGTTTTTT	CSARALAPGGELFF
TRBV7-2	TRBJ2-5	few	.	TGTGCCAGCAGCTTACCCTGGGAGACCCAGTACTTC	CASSLPWETQYF